This T cell receptor (beta chain) was profiled in a study of blood T cell repertoires in COVID-19. Study details: COVID-19 samples collected from the United States, Italy and Spain covered acute and convalescent phases. T cells, B-cell-depleted T cells, or PBMCs provided the cDNA or gDNA that served as material.

Germline CDR1 SGHRS, CDR2 YFSETQ. V was shortened by 4 bases and J by 5 bases, with 12 bases between the two germline ends. This CDR3 comprises 13 residues. Comments on this clone: At the DNA level, this CDR3 is encoded by other sequences in the same sample as well.

Study processing details: Amplification of reference gene primers provided the estimated nucleated cell counts. TCRdb's table, derived via immunoSEQ multiplex PCR, lists solely in-frame clones and lacks some. V and J calls and clone size are those listed in that table; D and trimming were worked out from the DNA. This sample has about 360,000 clones, with 75% to 90% found just once. This chain joins TRBV5-1 and TRBJ2-5, with a weak D call TRBD1 (5 bases). The sequence came from a woman aged 55-75 years with COVID-19, enrolled during active disease. Specimen: peripheral blood. CDR3 sequence (DNA): TGCGCCAGCAGCAGTCAGGGTGGGGAGACCCAGTACTTC. This encodes CASSSQGGETQYF.